A selection of T cell receptor beta chains follows, all from one sample in a study of identical twins. One entry per CDR3 protein, called by TCRdb with MiXCR from the 5' RACE reads. The table has hundreds of thousands of distinct CDR3 sequences, around a sixth seen once. The sample was also reused in another study, on T cells expressing NK-cell markers.

Sequenced material: PBMCs. These receptor sequences come from a woman aged 18-29 years in good health. Each CDR3 is given with its conserved first and last residue. The D gene is left open where the match is weak. The size field is filled for only some rows; it gives once, few, many or a size class.

d_call j_call clone_size v_call cdr3_nt cdr3_aa
NA TRBJ2-2 many TRBV20-1 TGCAGTGCTAGCTCCCCCAGTAACACCGGGGAGCTGTTTTTT CSASSPSNTGELFF
NA TRBJ2-7 NA TRBV6-1 TGTGCCAGCAGGGAGAGGGACTTCTACGAGCAGTACTTC CASRERDFYEQYF
NA TRBJ2-2 NA TRBV24-1 TGTGCCACCAGTGATTTGTCACCCCGAGGGGGAACCGGGGAGCTGTTTTTT CATSDLSPRGGTGELFF
NA TRBJ1-1 NA TRBV12-3/TRBV12-4 TGTGCCAGCAGCCCGATCGGAAGGGGTAACACTGAAGCTTTCTTT CASSPIGRGNTEAFF
NA TRBJ2-1 few TRBV2 TGTGCCAGCAGCGCAACTCGCCTAGGGTTAAGCGAGCAGTTCTTC CASSATRLGLSEQFF
NA TRBJ1-4 few TRBV12-3/TRBV12-4 TGTGCCACCGCTATTCGTCCAGGGCAGGAAAAACTGTTTTTT CATAIRPGQEKLFF
NA TRBJ1-1 NA TRBV7-9 TGTGCCAGCAGCTTAGCACGTGTTACAGCCAACACTGAAGCTTTCTTT CASSLARVTANTEAFF
TRBD2 TRBJ2-3 few TRBV5-1 TGCGCCAGCAGCTTGGGTAGCGGGGGCCGTATTTCGGATACGCAGTATTTT CASSLGSGGRISDTQYF
NA TRBJ2-1 NA TRBV10-3 TGTGCCATCCGAAAGGGGAAGGGTGAGCAGTTCTTC CAIRKGKGEQFF
NA TRBJ2-5 NA TRBV5-1 TGCGCCAGCAGCCATCGGAGCCGAACGACGCTTACGGAGACCCAGTACTTC CASSHRSRTTLTETQYF
NA TRBJ2-6 NA TRBV4-1 TGCGCCAGCAGCCAAGATATGGTAGGGGCAAGCGGTAACGTCCTGACTTTC CASSQDMVGASGNVLTF
TRBD1 TRBJ2-7 NA TRBV7-2 TGTGCCAGCAGCTTAGGGTTTCTGGGACAGGGCTACGAGCAGTACTTC CASSLGFLGQGYEQYF
TRBD2 TRBJ2-7 NA TRBV7-3 TGTGCCAGCAGCGAACCCGGGAGGGAGCAGTACTTC CASSEPGREQYF
NA TRBJ2-3 NA TRBV12-3/TRBV12-4 TGTGCCAGCAGCACTACAGGGCCAGATACGCAGTATTTT CASSTTGPDTQYF
TRBD1 TRBJ2-7 NA TRBV9 TGTGCCAGCAGCGTAGGAGGGGGACAGGGGTCCTACGAGCAGTACTTC CASSVGGGQGSYEQYF
TRBD1 TRBJ2-1 NA TRBV10-1 TGCGCCAGCAGTGAGTCGAAAGGGGGCTTCAGGGATGAGCAGTTCTTC CASSESKGGFRDEQFF
TRBD2 TRBJ2-3 NA TRBV20-1 TGCAGTGGGATAGCGGGGATCACAGATACGCAGTATTTT CSGIAGITDTQYF
NA TRBJ2-5 NA TRBV7-9 TGTGCCAGCAGGGACAGCCTCCTTGAAGGGACCCAGTACTTC CASRDSLLEGTQYF
NA TRBJ2-1 NA TRBV10-3 TGTGCCATCAGCGGGGTCAATGAGCAGTTCTTC CAISGVNEQFF
TRBD2 TRBJ2-1 few TRBV4-2 TGTGCCAGCAGCCAAGCGAGGGGGGCTAGCGGGAGCCAGCGATCCTACAATGAGCAGTTCTTC CASSQARGASGSQRSYNEQFF
NA TRBJ1-6 few TRBV12-3/TRBV12-4 TGTGCCAGCTCTGGGGGGCTGGGGGGTTCACCCCTCCACTTT CASSGGLGGSPLHF
NA TRBJ2-1 NA TRBV5-1 TGCGCCAGCAGCCCAACGGACAGTCCGTACAATGAGCAGTTCTTC CASSPTDSPYNEQFF
NA TRBJ2-3 once TRBV28 TGTGCCAGCAGTCTTTGGGGGCGGGAAGATACGCAGTATTTT CASSLWGREDTQYF
TRBD2 TRBJ2-3 NA TRBV29-1 TGCAGCGTTGTCGCCTCCGGGACTAGCGGGATCAGCACAGATACGCAGTATTTT CSVVASGTSGISTDTQYF
TRBD1 TRBJ2-5 few TRBV10-3 TGTGCCATCAGGGGACCGGGACAGGGGGCCCAAGAGACCCAGTACTTC CAIRGPGQGAQETQYF
NA TRBJ2-1 few TRBV9 TGTGCCAGCAGCGGGAAAGTGGGGCAGTTCTTC CASSGKVGQFF
TRBD2 TRBJ2-1 few TRBV27 TGTGCCAGCGGGACTAGCGGGATCAATGAGCAGTTCTTC CASGTSGINEQFF
NA TRBJ2-7 NA TRBV5-1 TGCGCCAGCAGCTTGAGGGAAAACTACGAGCAGTACTTC CASSLRENYEQYF
NA TRBJ2-1 NA TRBV5-1 TGCGCCAGCAGCTTGGGACAAACCTTGGGGAATGAGCAGTTCTTC CASSLGQTLGNEQFF
NA TRBJ1-1 NA TRBV28 TGTGCCAGCAGTATTTACCTTCTGAACACTGAAGCTTTCTTT CASSIYLLNTEAFF
NA TRBJ2-1 few TRBV10-3 TGTGCCATCAGTGAAGGTCTCCCTTCGTCCTACAATGAGCAGTTCTTC CAISEGLPSSYNEQFF
NA TRBJ2-5 many TRBV5-1 TGCGCCAGCAGCTTGGGAGGCGGGGCGATTCAAGAGACCCAGTACTTC CASSLGGGAIQETQYF
TRBD2 TRBJ2-7 few TRBV9 TGTGCCAGCAGCGTTAGCGGGGGGGAATACGAGCAGTACTTC CASSVSGGEYEQYF
NA TRBJ1-1 many TRBV5-1 TGCGCCAGCAGCTTGGCCGCAGGGGCATGGGGCACTGAAGCTTTCTTT CASSLAAGAWGTEAFF
TRBD1 TRBJ1-2 NA TRBV5-3 TGTGCCAGAAGTCTATTTCGTGGACAGGGTCGTGGCTACACCTTC CARSLFRGQGRGYTF
NA TRBJ1-1 few TRBV7-2 TGTGCCAGCAGCCCGCTGGATTTTGAAGCTTTCTTT CASSPLDFEAFF
NA TRBJ2-5 many TRBV12-3/TRBV12-4 TGTGCCAGCAGCTCGCGGGGAGTAGAAGAGACCCAGTACTTC CASSSRGVEETQYF
NA TRBJ2-7 NA TRBV15 TGTGCCACCAGCAGAGATAGGGTCTTCCAGGGGTACTTC CATSRDRVFQGYF
NA TRBJ2-6 few TRBV7-9 TGTGCCAGCAGCCTTAGGGAAGTCTCCGGGGCCAACGTCCTGACTTTC CASSLREVSGANVLTF
NA TRBJ1-2 few TRBV6-6 TGTGCCAGCAACCAGGGTTTCTATGGCTACACCTTC CASNQGFYGYTF
TRBD2 TRBJ2-1 NA TRBV2 TGTGCCAGACAGCGGGGGGCCTCTAGGAATGAGCAGTTCTTC CARQRGASRNEQFF
TRBD2 TRBJ2-1 few TRBV19 TGTGCCAGTAGTCAGACTAGCGGGAGTCCCAATGAGCAGTTCTTC CASSQTSGSPNEQFF
NA TRBJ2-2 NA TRBV29-1 TGCAGCGTCCGCAGGGGTCCTGGCGGGGAGCTGTTTTTT CSVRRGPGGELFF
NA TRBJ2-1 NA TRBV20-1 TGCAGTGCTAGGATCCTCGGGACCAAGTACAATGAGCAGTTCTTC CSARILGTKYNEQFF
NA TRBJ2-2 few TRBV2 TGTGCCAGCTATCCAAGGGGGACCGGGGAGCTGTTTTTT CASYPRGTGELFF
TRBD2 TRBJ2-5 NA TRBV7-9 TGTGCCAGCAGCACTAGCGGGGGAAAGGAGACCCAGTACTTC CASSTSGGKETQYF
TRBD1 TRBJ2-7 NA TRBV29-1 TGCAGCGCGGGGACAGGGGTACGCGAGCAGTACTTC CSAGTGVREQYF